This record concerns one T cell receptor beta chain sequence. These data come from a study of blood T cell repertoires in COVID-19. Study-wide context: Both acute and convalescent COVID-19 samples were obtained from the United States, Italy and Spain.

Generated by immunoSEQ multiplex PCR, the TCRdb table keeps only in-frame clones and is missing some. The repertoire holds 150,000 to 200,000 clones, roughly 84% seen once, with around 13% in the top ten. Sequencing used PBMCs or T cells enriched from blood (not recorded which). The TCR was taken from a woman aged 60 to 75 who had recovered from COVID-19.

As DNA, the CDR3 is TGTGCCAGCAGCAAGACCGGGGATCAGGAGACCCAGTACTTC. Protein product: CASSKTGDQETQYF. This chain connects TRBV7-9 to TRBJ2-5; possible D gene TRBD2, 5 bases. V lost 5 bases, J lost 5 bases, and 15 bases lay in between. The V gene's germline CDR1 is SEHNR and CDR2 FQNEAQ (reference sequence). The CDR3 runs to 14 residues.